This T cell receptor (beta chain) emerged from a study of blood T cell repertoires in COVID-19. Sequencing was performed with immunoSEQ multiplex PCR; in TCRdb, only in-frame clones are kept and a portion is missing. Of 400,000 to 500,000 clones listed, approximately 87% are singletons. The germline V gene encodes CDR1 SGHRS and CDR2 YFSETQ. The germline V and J ends were trimmed by 2 bases and 0 bases, with 15 bases remaining between them. The CDR3 extends over 17 amino acids. This clonotype originated in a woman in her thirties or forties who had recovered from COVID-19. The sample was PBMCs or T cells enriched from blood (not recorded which). The V gene is TRBV5-1, the J gene TRBJ2-1; possibly TRBD2 for D (5 bases). In nucleotides, the CDR3 is TGCGCCAGCAGCTTATACTTATCGGGGTACTCCTACAATGAGCAGTTCTTC. Residues: CASSLYLSGYSYNEQFF.